This is a list of T cell receptor beta chains from one sample in a study of PD-1 blockade in classical Hodgkin lymphoma. The method was immunoSEQ multiplex PCR; TCRdb's version includes in-frame clones alone and lacks a portion of them. The repertoire holds some 58,000 clones, with about 92% as singletons. The source was peripheral blood mononuclear cells (PBMCs), collected before the fourth cycle of nivolumab. The receptor set was obtained from a human donor with classical Hodgkin lymphoma. Both conserved end residues are part of each CDR3. The D gene is left open where the match is weak. Only some rows state a clone size, as once, few, many or a class for expanded clones.

size	D	V	length	J	CDR3	DNA
NA	NA	TRBV30	17	TRBJ2-7	CAWSAQPGTPTSYEQYF	TGTGCCTGGAGTGCGCAGCCAGGGACACCCACCTCCTACGAGCAGTACTTC
NA	NA	TRBV27	13	TRBJ2-1	CASNPHSHNEQFF	TGTGCCAGCAACCCCCACTCCCACAATGAGCAGTTCTTC
few	NA	TRBV7-8	11	TRBJ2-3	CASSYSDTQYF	TGTGCCAGCAGCTACTCAGATACGCAGTATTTT
NA	TRBD2	TRBV5-1	17	TRBJ2-3	CASSPPWTSVVGDTQYF	TGCGCCAGCAGCCCCCCGTGGACTAGTGTAGTAGGTGATACGCAGTATTTT
NA	TRBD2	TRBV4-1	13	TRBJ2-7	CASSQILAGEQYF	TGCGCCAGCAGCCAAATTCTAGCGGGGGAGCAGTACTTC
NA	NA	TRBV5-1	21	TRBJ2-2	CASSLFNWLQRVTSPPGELFF	TGCGCCAGCAGCTTGTTTAATTGGCTTCAGCGGGTTACCAGTCCCCCCGGGGAGCTGTTTTTT
NA	NA	TRBV18	17	TRBJ2-5	CASSPPGPVANQETQYF	TGTGCCAGCTCACCGCCAGGGCCTGTCGCCAATCAAGAGACCCAGTACTTC
NA	TRBD2	TRBV5-1	15	TRBJ2-7	CASSEHSGRGYEQYF	TGCGCCAGCAGCGAACATAGCGGGAGGGGGTACGAGCAGTACTTC
NA	NA	TRBV5-6	15	TRBJ2-6	CASSLLEPGANVLTF	TGTGCCAGCAGCTTGCTAGAACCCGGGGCCAACGTCCTGACTTTC
once	NA	TRBV5-1	14	TRBJ2-7	CASSLGEPPYEQYF	TGCGCCAGCAGCTTGGGAGAACCCCCCTACGAGCAGTACTTC
once	NA	TRBV5-5	15	TRBJ1-5	CASSLDRYSNQPQHF	TGTGCCAGCAGCTTAGACCGATATAGCAATCAGCCCCAGCATTTT
NA	NA	TRBV5-6	13	TRBJ2-1	CASSLVSYNEQFF	TGTGCCAGCAGCTTGGTATCGTACAATGAGCAGTTCTTC
NA	NA	TRBV19	13	TRBJ2-1	CASSIEGWGEQFF	TGTGCCAGTAGTATTGAGGGGTGGGGTGAGCAGTTCTTC
NA	TRBD2	TRBV6-4	15	TRBJ2-3	CASSEMAGATDTQYF	TGTGCCAGCAGTGAAATGGCGGGAGCTACAGATACGCAGTATTTT
NA	TRBD1	TRBV13	16	TRBJ1-2	CASSLGRAGGAYGYTF	TGTGCCAGCAGCTTAGGCAGGGCAGGGGGCGCTTATGGCTACACCTTC
NA	TRBD2	TRBV19	14	TRBJ2-2	CASSLAGDTGELFF	TGTGCCAGCAGCCTAGCGGGTGACACCGGGGAGCTGTTTTTT
NA	NA	TRBV13	18	TRBJ1-1	CASSLGVLSGRRNTEAFF	TGTGCCAGCAGCTTAGGCGTTCTGTCGGGCAGGAGGAACACTGAAGCTTTCTTT
once	NA	TRBV2	16	TRBJ2-3	CASSTPFWGASDTQYF	TGTGCCAGCAGCACACCCTTTTGGGGGGCCTCAGATACGCAGTATTTT
once	NA	TRBV5-1	14	TRBJ1-1	CASSLRTENTEAFF	TGCGCCAGCAGCTTGAGGACAGAGAACACTGAAGCTTTCTTT
NA	NA	TRBV5-6	13	TRBJ1-1	CASSLYRRGEAFF	TGTGCCAGCAGCTTATATCGGCGGGGTGAAGCTTTCTTT
NA	NA	TRBV2	17	TRBJ2-3	CASSDGLAPGFTDTQYF	TGTGCCAGCAGTGATGGGTTAGCCCCTGGATTCACAGATACGCAGTATTTT
once	NA	TRBV10-2	15	TRBJ2-1	CASLQALLSYNEQFF	TGCGCCAGCCTTCAGGCACTCCTCTCCTACAATGAGCAGTTCTTC
few	NA	TRBV28	11	TRBJ2-7	CASSFAGSQYF	TGTGCCAGCAGTTTTGCGGGGAGTCAGTACTTC
NA	NA	TRBV19	15	TRBJ1-5	CASSWGGVGNQPQHF	TGTGCCAGTAGTTGGGGGGGTGTGGGCAATCAGCCCCAGCATTTT
NA	TRBD1	TRBV5-1	15	TRBJ2-3	CASSEGGQGGGTQYF	TGCGCCAGCAGCGAGGGCGGACAGGGGGGGGGCACGCAGTATTTT
NA	TRBD2	TRBV13	16	TRBJ2-1	CASSLGRGSGRRVQFF	TGTGCCAGCAGCTTAGGCCGAGGGAGCGGGAGGCGCGTGCAGTTCTTC
NA	TRBD2	TRBV9	16	TRBJ2-2	CASSVDWLADPGELFF	TGTGCCAGCAGCGTAGACTGGCTAGCGGACCCCGGGGAGCTGTTTTTT
NA	NA	TRBV5-1	13	TRBJ2-7	CASSLSGAYGQYF	TGCGCCAGCAGCTTGTCTGGGGCCTACGGGCAGTACTTC
NA	NA	TRBV2	16	TRBJ2-1	CASSEWLDSSYNEQFF	TGTGCCAGCAGTGAATGGTTGGATAGCTCCTACAATGAGCAGTTCTTC
NA	TRBD2	TRBV28	15	TRBJ2-7	CASTTSGRWTYEQYF	TGTGCCAGCACGACTAGCGGGAGGTGGACCTACGAGCAGTACTTC
NA	NA	TRBV28	14	TRBJ2-5	CASSLVGAVETQYF	TGTGCCAGCAGTTTGGTCGGGGCGGTGGAGACCCAGTACTTC
NA	TRBD1	TRBV30	15	TRBJ1-2	CAWSRGTGASYGYTF	TGTGCCTGGAGTCGTGGGACAGGGGCCTCCTATGGCTACACCTTC
NA	NA	TRBV6-5	14	TRBJ2-2	CASSQRGVTGELFF	TGTGCCAGCTCCCAAAGAGGGGTAACCGGGGAGCTGTTTTTT
NA	NA	TRBV27	15	TRBJ2-1	CASSSRDPTYNEQFF	TGTGCCAGCAGTTCCCGGGACCCGACCTACAATGAGCAGTTCTTC
NA	NA	TRBV15	20	TRBJ1-5	CATSRDLSPLWAVDYQPQHF	TGTGCCACCAGCAGAGATCTCTCTCCTCTCTGGGCCGTCGATTATCAGCCCCAGCATTTT
NA	NA	TRBV27	15	TRBJ1-1	CASSLWGGGGTEAFF	TGTGCCAGCAGTTTGTGGGGTGGTGGGGGCACTGAAGCTTTCTTT
NA	NA	TRBV6-5	14	TRBJ1-2	CASSYLAQLDGYTF	TGTGCCAGCAGTTACCTCGCCCAACTTGATGGCTACACCTTC
NA	TRBD2	TRBV4-2	14	TRBJ2-1	CASSQVGLVNEQFF	TGTGCCAGCAGCCAGGTGGGACTAGTCAATGAGCAGTTCTTC
once	NA	TRBV10-2	13	TRBJ2-7	CASSEYFLYEQYF	TGCGCCAGCAGTGAGTATTTCTTATACGAGCAGTACTTC
NA	TRBD1	TRBV7-9	14	TRBJ1-1	CASSPIQGRTEAFF	TGTGCCAGCAGCCCAATACAGGGGAGAACTGAAGCTTTCTTT
once	NA	TRBV5-4	15	TRBJ2-3	CASSLVGTGAGTQYF	TGTGCCAGCAGCTTGGTCGGGACGGGGGCCGGTACGCAGTATTTT
few	NA	TRBV9	12	TRBJ1-4	CASSFDSEKLFF	TGTGCCAGCAGCTTCGACAGTGAAAAACTGTTTTTT
NA	NA	TRBV28	11	TRBJ2-7	CASSIDYEQYF	TGTGCCAGCAGCATCGACTACGAGCAGTACTTC
NA	NA	TRBV5-8	11	TRBJ1-1	CASSLGTEAFF	TGTGCCAGCAGCTTGGGCACTGAAGCTTTCTTT
NA	TRBD2	TRBV27	16	TRBJ2-7	CASSYLAAGGTVEQYF	TGTGCCAGCAGTTACCTCGCGGCGGGAGGTACGGTCGAGCAGTACTTC
NA	TRBD1	TRBV4-1	14	TRBJ1-5	CASSPEGGWQPQHF	TGCGCCAGCAGCCCAGAAGGGGGCTGGCAGCCCCAGCATTTT
few	NA	TRBV18	13	TRBJ1-3	CASSPGAGNTIYF	TGTGCCAGCTCACCAGGGGCTGGAAACACCATATATTTT
NA	TRBD2	TRBV4-2	16	TRBJ2-1	CASSQDLSGSGNEQFF	TGTGCCAGCAGCCAAGACCTTAGCGGGAGTGGGAATGAGCAGTTCTTC
NA	TRBD1	TRBV5-6	15	TRBJ1-1	CASSKTSRDRGEAFF	TGTGCCAGCAGCAAAACTTCCCGGGACAGGGGCGAAGCTTTCTTT
once	NA	TRBV5-6	12	TRBJ2-5	CASSASQETQYF	TGTGCCAGCAGCGCGAGCCAAGAGACCCAGTACTTC
NA	NA	TRBV10-3	14	TRBJ2-1	CAISEREWDNEQFF	TGTGCCATCAGTGAGCGGGAGTGGGACAATGAGCAGTTCTTC
NA	TRBD1	TRBV11-1	17	TRBJ2-3	CASSPPGQGSLTDTQYF	TGTGCCAGCAGCCCGCCGGGACAGGGATCCCTCACAGATACGCAGTATTTT
once	NA	TRBV15	13	TRBJ1-2	CATSREGSRGYTF	TGTGCCACCAGCAGAGAAGGGAGCCGGGGCTACACCTTC
NA	TRBD2	TRBV15	15	TRBJ2-5	CATSRLRGGRETQYF	TGTGCCACCAGCAGACTACGGGGGGGCCGCGAGACCCAGTACTTC
NA	NA	TRBV2	14	TRBJ1-1	CASRRQDPGTEAFF	TGTGCCAGCAGAAGGCAGGATCCGGGCACTGAAGCTTTCTTT
NA	NA	TRBV28	13	TRBJ1-2	CASSFWGYYGYTF	TGTGCCAGCAGTTTTTGGGGCTACTATGGCTACACCTTC
NA	NA	TRBV7-6	16	TRBJ2-5	CASSLGNFGREETQYF	TGTGCCAGCAGCTTAGGAAATTTCGGCAGGGAAGAGACCCAGTACTTC
NA	TRBD1	TRBV5-4	14	TRBJ1-6	CASSLGTDNSPLHF	TGTGCCAGCAGCTTAGGGACAGACAATTCACCCCTCCACTTT